A selection of T cell receptor beta chains follows, all from one sample in a study of cytomegalovirus exposure and HLA in healthy donors. Using immunoSEQ multiplex PCR, the repertoire was profiled, and TCRdb retains in-frame clones only, with some absent. The repertoire holds about 200,000 clones, with 86% as singletons. What was sequenced was PBMCs. The source is a woman aged 25 to 39 in good health and CMV-seronegative. CDR3s include the opening cysteine and the closing phenylalanine or tryptophan. Each record gives: D gene, V gene, CDR3 protein. A D gene is named only where the DNA matches it firmly.

NA,TRBV15,CATSRDGRGDEKLFF
NA,TRBV7-2,CASSLGSPTGELFF
TRBD2,TRBV28,CASTRTSGRVDTQYF
NA,TRBV4-1,CASSPQGNRAGELFF
TRBD2,TRBV19,CASSMGGLDTQYF
TRBD2,TRBV6-1,CASSALWSGGQETQYF
TRBD2,TRBV9,CASSVATGGDTQYF
TRBD2,TRBV5-4,CASSLAGGPMYEQYF
NA,TRBV7-3,CASSPGLHPNEQFF
NA,TRBV7-9,CASRTGTPPNTGELFF
NA,TRBV2,CASSDPPTGMNTEAFF
NA,TRBV5-6,CASALFSGANVLTF
NA,TRBV6-1,CASLRGGQETQYF
NA,TRBV28,CASSPRDSNEQFF
NA,TRBV9,CASSVPVGPPAGYF
TRBD1,TRBV5-1,CASSLGQGPNEQFF
TRBD2,TRBV2,CASSEAAGTSGYQQYF
NA,TRBV5-1,CASWGLDYTDTQYF
TRBD2,TRBV4-1,CASSQARTSGRDTQYF
TRBD1,TRBV4-1,CASSPRTGVNEKLFF
NA,TRBV5-5,CASSLGGFVTEAFF
NA,TRBV6-5,CASSYRPQRGYTF
NA,TRBV5-1,CASSIQGRGSYEQYF
TRBD2,TRBV28,CASSPRDFQHTGGETQYF
NA,TRBV5-4,CASSLGQDQETQYF
TRBD1,TRBV28,CASSAGGKPQHF
NA,TRBV5-1,CASSFFGQLETQYF
NA,TRBV19,CASSATDNQPQHF
NA,TRBV5-4,CASSSLGPNTGELFF
NA,TRBV2,CASSEKGARYEQYF
TRBD1,TRBV14,CASSQVGQGFDEQFF
TRBD1,TRBV5-1,CASSSDRAAYEQYF
TRBD2,TRBV5-1,CASSLVTSGVTDTQYF
NA,TRBV25-1,CASSGYPQETQYF
NA,TRBV5-1,CASSLAQGYYEQYF
TRBD2,TRBV7-6,CASSLAAKRGARNEQFF
TRBD2,TRBV7-8,CASSPFASGGPSDTQYF
TRBD2,TRBV29-1,CSVERLAEREQYF
TRBD1,TRBV28,CASSEPGQGNGYTF
NA,TRBV18,CASSPDAQGGYTF
NA,TRBV10-3,CAISGAGTEAFF
TRBD1,TRBV5-1,CASTRTGEPYEQYF